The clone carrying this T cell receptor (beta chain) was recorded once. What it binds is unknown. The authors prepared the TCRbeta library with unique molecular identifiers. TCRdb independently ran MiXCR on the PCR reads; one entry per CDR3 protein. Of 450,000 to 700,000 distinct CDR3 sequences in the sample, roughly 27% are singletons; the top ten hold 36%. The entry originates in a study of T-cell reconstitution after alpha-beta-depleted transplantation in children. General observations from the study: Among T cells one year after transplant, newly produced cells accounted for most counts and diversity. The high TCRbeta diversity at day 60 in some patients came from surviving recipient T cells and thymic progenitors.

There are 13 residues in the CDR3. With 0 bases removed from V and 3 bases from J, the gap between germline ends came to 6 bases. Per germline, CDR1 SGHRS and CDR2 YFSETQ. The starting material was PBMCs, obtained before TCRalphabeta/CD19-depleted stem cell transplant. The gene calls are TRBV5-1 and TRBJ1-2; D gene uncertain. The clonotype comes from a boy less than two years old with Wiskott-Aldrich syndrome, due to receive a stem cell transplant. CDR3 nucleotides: TGCGCCAGCAGCTTGGAGGCTGACTATGGCTACACCTTC. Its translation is CASSLEADYGYTF.